This entry lists 26 T cell receptor beta chains sequenced from one sample in a study of cytomegalovirus exposure and HLA in healthy donors. The PCR was carried out with 60 Vbeta primers and 13 Jbeta primers. Assay used: immunoSEQ multiplex PCR; TCRdb lists only in-frame clones, some missing. The sample has about 84,000 clones; roughly 78% are singletons. The sample comprised PBMCs. These receptors all stem from a male donor in good health and CMV-seropositive.

This sequence joins TRBV9 and TRBJ2-1, with a possible D match to TRBD1 (5 bases). V was pared by 5 bases and J by 5 bases, with 14 bases between. The germline V gene has CDR1 SGDLS and CDR2 YYNGEE. This CDR3 has 14 amino acids. The CDR3 here is CASRGGGRDNEQFF. CDR3 coding DNA: TGTGCCAGCAGAGGCGGTGGCAGGGACAATGAGCAGTTCTTC.

The chain combines TRBV27 with TRBJ2-7, with 9 bases lining up with TRBD1. Germline V gene data show CDR1 as MNHEY and CDR2 as SMNVEV (reference sequence). The CDR3 length is 14 residues. Trimming removed 5 bases from V and 4 bases from J; junction bases left unmatched: 6. DNA of the CDR3: TGTGCCAGCAGTCCGTACAGGGGGCCTTACGAGCAGTACTTC. Protein product: CASSPYRGPYEQYF.

The chain couples TRBV5-4 to TRBJ2-1, with D tentatively TRBD2 (6 bases). The V end was cut by 0 bases, the J end by 10 bases, with 14 bases between. The germline gives CDR1 SGHNT, CDR2 YYREEE (reference sequence). The CDR3 runs 14 residues. The CDR3 protein is CASSLVSGRREQFF. The CDR3 DNA reads TGTGCCAGCAGCTTGGTAAGCGGGCGGAGAGAGCAGTTCTTC.

The rearrangement links TRBV7-2 to TRBJ2-7, with TRBD1 matching 9 bases. V lost 3 bases and J lost 2; bases outside the gene matches: 5. Germline CDR1 and CDR2: SGHTA and FQGNSA. The CDR3 has 15 residues. The CDR3 is CASSLGQGFTYEQYF. DNA of the CDR3: TGTGCCAGCAGCTTGGGACAGGGATTTACCTACGAGCAGTACTTC.

CDR3 loop: CASSSQPRDRSYEQYF. DNA for the CDR3: TGTGCCAGCAGCTCCCAGCCACGGGACAGGTCCTACGAGCAGTACTTC. The chain links TRBV11-1 to TRBJ2-7; 8 nucleotides line up with TRBD1. The CDR3 covers 16 residues. CDR1 and CDR2 (germline): SGHAT, FQDESV (reference sequence). The V and J ends lost 4 bases and 1 base, in that order; junction bases with no gene match: 9.

This clone was observed once. The chain joins TRBV20-1 to TRBJ1-1, with D possibly being TRBD1 (5 bases). Trimming cost V 6 bases and J 8 bases, with 13 bases left between them. The CDR3 totals 11 residues. Germline lookup yields CDR1 DFQATT and CDR2 SNEGSKA (reference sequence). CDR3 region: CSAPSGLEAFF. The CDR3 DNA reads as TGCAGTGCCCCGTCGGGACTCGAAGCTTTCTTT.

This clone was seen once. This rearrangement joins TRBV6-5 to TRBJ2-1; tentatively, D is TRBD2 (6 bases). The V gene's germline CDR1 is MNHEY and CDR2 SVGAGI. Deletions cut 7 bases from V and 7 bases from J, with 17 bases between. This CDR3 is 14 amino acids long. The CDR3 nucleotides read TGTGCCAGCACCCCAGAATGGACTAAGAATGAGCAGTTCTTC. It is translated as CASTPEWTKNEQFF.

The chain couples TRBV7-2 to TRBJ2-4; perhaps TRBD2 as D (6 bases). The CDR3 runs 14 residues. The V and J ends lost 5 bases and 3 bases respectively, with 11 bases between them. Germline-derived CDR1 and CDR2 are SGHTA and FQGNSA. The CDR3, as DNA: TGTGCCAGCAGCCGCGGGACCGACAAAAACATTCAGTACTTC. It codes for CASSRGTDKNIQYF.

The V and J genes are TRBV4-2 and TRBJ1-1, with a possible D match to TRBD1 (5 bases). V was clipped by 0 bases and J by 3 bases, with 11 bases between them. Germline V gene sequence: CDR1 LGHNA, CDR2 YNFKEQ. The CDR3 spans 15 residues. CDR3: CASSQDDSRDTEAFF. CDR3 DNA: TGTGCCAGCAGCCAAGACGATTCCAGGGACACTGAAGCTTTCTTT.

The chain couples TRBV5-1 to TRBJ2-3, with 8 bases lining up with TRBD2. The trim removed 2 bases at V and 4 bases at J, leaving 9 bases unmatched. Germline CDR1 is SGHRS and CDR2 is YFSETQ. This CDR3 is built from 16 residues. As DNA, the CDR3 is TGCGCCAGCAGCTTCAGCGGGAGCCGGTTCGCAGATACGCAGTATTTT. Its translation: CASSFSGSRFADTQYF.

The CDR3 here is CASAPGTANYGYTF. The CDR3 DNA is TGCGCCAGCGCTCCTGGGACAGCGAACTATGGCTACACCTTC. This chain joins TRBV5-1 and TRBJ1-2; the match to TRBD1 covers 7 bases. The CDR3 is 14 residues long. In germline, CDR1 is SGHRS, CDR2 YFSETQ. V trimming: 7 bases; J trimming: 2 bases; junction bases outside the gene matches: 8.

This chain links TRBV11-2 with TRBJ2-2; D uncertain. V lost 2 bases to trimming and J lost 5 bases, with 9 bases between them. Germline loops: CDR1 SGHAT, CDR2 FQNNGV. The CDR3 contains 14 residues. CDR3 nucleotides: TGTGCCAGCAGCTTACTATCCAAGACCGGGGAGCTGTTTTTT. Amino acids: CASSLLSKTGELFF.

V gene TRBV5-5 combines with J gene TRBJ2-1, with D perhaps matching TRBD2 (6 bases). The CDR3 is made up of 15 amino acids. V was cut by 1 base and J by 9 bases, with 17 bases left in between. Germline V CDR1 and CDR2: SGHKS, YYEKEE (reference sequence). The CDR3 region is CASSLTSGLTGEQFF. The DNA for the CDR3 is TGTGCCAGCAGCTTGACCAGCGGGCTTACGGGTGAGCAGTTCTTC.

V and J are TRBV10-3 and TRBJ1-2; D is possibly TRBD1 (5 bases). Germline CDR1 reads ENHRY; CDR2 reads SYGVKD. This CDR3 region has 13 residues. V was trimmed by 8 bases and J by 3 bases, leaving 13 bases between them. The CDR3 loop reads CAIRDWQHYGYTF. Written as DNA, the CDR3 is TGTGCCATCCGGGACTGGCAGCACTATGGCTACACCTTC.

This clone was seen a few times. V usage is TRBV6-1 and J usage is TRBJ1-5; D not certain. Germline lookup yields CDR1 MNHNS and CDR2 SASEGT. This CDR3 is built from 15 residues. V was shortened by 3 bases and J by 4 bases, with 13 bases between the two germline ends. As DNA, the CDR3 is TGTGCCAGCAGTGACCGGGTAAGCAATAATCAGCCCCAGCATTTT. This sequence encodes CASSDRVSNNQPQHF.

V and J are TRBV30 and TRBJ1-1, with D unresolved. CDR1 is GTSNPN and CDR2 is SVGIG in the germline V gene (reference sequence). The CDR3 runs 12 residues. V was trimmed by 2 bases and J by 10 bases, leaving 14 bases between them. CDR3 coding DNA: TGTGCCTGGAGTTTAATACCTCTGAGAGCTTTCTTT. It specifies CAWSLIPLRAFF.

The chain combines TRBV19 with TRBJ2-7; 7 positions match TRBD2. Trimming removed 1 base from V and 6 bases from J; junction bases left unmatched: 12. Germline V gene data show CDR1 as LNHDA and CDR2 as SQIVND (reference sequence). CDR3 size: 16 residues. The CDR3 nucleotides are TGTGCCAGTAGTATAGGGGCGCGCGGGGGACGGGTCGAGCAGTACTTC. Amino acid sequence: CASSIGARGGRVEQYF.

This chain uses TRBV28 with TRBJ2-7; 7 nucleotides match TRBD2. This CDR3 spans 16 amino acids. V lost 6 bases to trimming and J lost 7 bases; unmatched junction nucleotides: 18. CDR1 is MDHEN, CDR2 SYDVKM, per germline. The DNA for the CDR3 is TGTGCCAGCAGCCCAAGGTTTTCGTTACGGGAGGAGGAGCAGTACTTC. The encoded protein is CASSPRFSLREEEQYF.

V usage is TRBV5-6 and J usage is TRBJ2-1, with 14 positions matching TRBD2. The CDR3 spans 15 residues. J lost 6 bases, V lost 3 bases, and 2 bases had no gene match. Germline lookup yields CDR1 SGHDT and CDR2 YYEEEE. CDR3 in DNA: TGTGCCAGCAGCTCGGGACTAGCGGGAGCCAATGAGCAGTTCTTC. The encoded protein is CASSSGLAGANEQFF.

This clone turned up a few times. This sequence joins TRBV4-3 and TRBJ2-1; perhaps TRBD2 as D (7 bases). Trimming cost V 0 bases and J 4 bases, with 13 bases left between them. The CDR3 spans 16 residues. Germline CDR1 is LGHNA and CDR2 is YSLEER. The chain's CDR3 is CASSQDVGGGYNEQFF. CDR3 DNA sequence: TGCGCCAGCAGCCAAGACGTGGGAGGGGGGTACAATGAGCAGTTCTTC.

The J gene is TRBJ2-7, the V gene TRBV7-2, with 10 bases that match TRBD2. V trimming: 5 bases; J trimming: 7 bases; junction bases outside the gene matches: 17. CDR3 length: 17 residues. CDR1 SGHTA and CDR2 FQGNSA come from the germline V gene. The CDR3 here is CASSLSPLAGGGGEQYF. As DNA, the CDR3 is TGTGCCAGCAGCCTCTCCCCCTTAGCGGGAGGTGGTGGGGAGCAGTACTTC.

The chain joins TRBV30 to TRBJ2-3; 8 bases are shared with TRBD2. The V gene end was trimmed by 2 bases and the J gene end by 2 bases; junction bases not matched to a gene: 6. The CDR3 covers 15 residues. CDR1 is GTSNPN, CDR2 SVGIG, per germline (reference sequence). The CDR3 sequence is CAWSLWTSNTDTQYF. The CDR3 bases are TGTGCCTGGAGTCTTTGGACTAGCAACACAGATACGCAGTATTTT.

This chain links TRBV11-3 with TRBJ1-1, with a possible D match to TRBD1 (5 bases). This CDR3 is 15 amino acids long. Germline V gene sequence: CDR1 SGHNT, CDR2 YENEEA. Deletions cut 5 bases from V and 4 bases from J, with 17 bases between. CDR3 region: CASSDGGLRGTEAFF. CDR3 coding DNA: TGTGCCAGCAGCGACGGGGGGTTGAGAGGCACTGAAGCTTTCTTT.

V gene TRBV6-1 combines with J gene TRBJ2-1; D may be TRBD1 (6 bases). Trimming shortened V by 2 bases and J by 7 bases, and 15 bases separated the two germline ends. This CDR3 has 15 residues. Looked up from germline, CDR1 is MNHNS and CDR2 is SASEGT. CDR3 loop: CASSEQGKLLNEQFF. CDR3 nucleotide sequence: TGTGCCAGCAGTGAACAGGGGAAGTTGTTAAATGAGCAGTTCTTC.

This clone showed up just once. The chain has TRBV12-5 and TRBJ2-1; 9 bases line up with TRBD1. The V gene end was trimmed by 6 bases and the J gene end by 7 bases; junction bases not matched to a gene: 13. The CDR3 contains 16 residues. From germline, CDR1 is LGHNT and CDR2 FRNRAP. The DNA for the CDR3 is TGTGCTAGTGGCCGTACGGGCGGACAGGGGTGGAATGAGCAGTTCTTC. Translating it yields CASGRTGGQGWNEQFF. Supplemented by reference TRBV12-5 and TRBJ2-1, the full variable domain reads DARVTQTPRHKVTEMGQEVTMRCQPILGHNTVFWYRQTMMQGLELLAYFRNRAPLDDSGMPKDRFSAEMPDATLATLKIQPSEPRDSAVYFCASGRTGGQGWNEQFFGPGTRLTVL.

The V gene is TRBV6-5, the J gene TRBJ2-1, with D possibly matching TRBD1 (6 bases). The CDR3 contains 12 residues. From germline, CDR1 is MNHEY and CDR2 SVGAGI. The V end was cut by 7 bases, the J end by 7 bases, with 11 bases between. In DNA form, the CDR3 reads TGTGCCAGCACAGGGGCAGGGAATGAGCAGTTCTTC. Its protein product is CASTGAGNEQFF.